This TCR beta chain is from a study of blood T cells in healthy people across ages. There are 15 residues in the CDR3. Germline V CDR1 and CDR2: SGHRS, YFSETQ. V shed 4 bases and J shed 0 bases, with 14 bases lying between them. A second roughly 7 to 11 cycle PCR used barcoded and J-beta primers. Samples each returned at least 3 million CDR3-containing paired-end reads. In TCRdb, the 5' RACE reads were re-called with MiXCR into one record per CDR3 protein. Among hundreds of thousands of distinct CDR3 sequences listed, about 62% were seen once. The source material was blood. The receptor comes from a man aged 30-40 years in good health. This rearrangement joins TRBV5-1 to TRBJ2-7, with a weak D call TRBD1 (6 bases). The CDR3 here is CASSPGVYYSYEQYF. The CDR3, as DNA: TGCGCCAGCAGCCCAGGGGTCTACTACTCCTACGAGCAGTACTTC.